This T cell receptor beta chain appears in the sequencing data of a study of blood T cell repertoires in COVID-19. Background on the study: There were acute and convalescent COVID-19 samples, and they came from the United States, Italy and Spain. The analysed material was cDNA or gDNA that came from T cells, B-cell-depleted T cells, or PBMCs.

Authors' data handling: Nucleated cell number was recorded as an estimate derived from reference gene primer amplification. Sequenced by immunoSEQ multiplex PCR; TCRdb stores in-frame clones only, minus some. That table furnishes V, J and clone size, whereas the DNA furnished D and trimming. The repertoire holds a few hundred thousand clones, roughly 86% seen once, with about 7.8% in the top ten. V lost 4 bases, J lost 4 bases, and 3 bases stayed unmatched. The CDR3 runs to 13 residues. Looked up from germline, CDR1 is SGHDT and CDR2 is YYEEEE. This rearrangement joins TRBV5-6 to TRBJ1-2; 8 nucleotides agree with TRBD1. Sequences were obtained from peripheral blood. This clonotype was obtained from a woman in her fifties or sixties who had recovered from COVID-19. This CDR3 is CASSRTGTYGYTF. The CDR3 bases are TGTGCCAGCAGCCGGACAGGGACCTATGGCTACACCTTC.